This T cell receptor (beta chain) was captured in a study of cytomegalovirus exposure and HLA in healthy donors. Across the study: Early released data comprised approximately 85 million unique TCRs from HLA-typed donors.

60 Vbeta and 13 Jbeta primers were used in PCR. Generated by immunoSEQ multiplex PCR, the TCRdb table keeps only in-frame clones and is missing some. In all, the sample yields more than 95,000 clones. Germline CDR1 SNHLY, CDR2 FYNNEI. This CDR3 has 16 residues. V shed 3 bases and J shed 4 bases, with 18 bases lying between them. Sequencing input: PBMCs. The source of this sequence is a man younger than 35 in good health and CMV-seronegative. V and J are TRBV2 and TRBJ1-1, with a weak D call TRBD1 (6 bases). In DNA, the CDR3 is TGTGCCAGCAGTGAGCAGGGGTTTCTCAAGATCACTGAAGCTTTCTTT. Its translation: CASSEQGFLKITEAFF.